Following are 18 T cell receptor beta chains from one sample sequenced in a study of cytomegalovirus exposure and HLA in healthy donors. The PCR had 60 Vbeta and 13 Jbeta primers. Method: immunoSEQ multiplex PCR; TCRdb's copy keeps in-frame clones and lacks some. The sample contains around 71,000 clones, under 70% of which appear only once. Material for sequencing was PBMCs. These TCRs come from a man aged 25-45 years in good health and CMV-seropositive.

V is TRBV6-4 and J is TRBJ2-5, with 9 positions matching TRBD2. The J segment lost 3 bases and the V segment lost 0 bases, leaving 8 bases of the junction unmatched. Germline V gene lookup returns CDR1 MRHNA and CDR2 SNTAGT. This CDR3 spans 17 amino acids. CDR3 loop: CASSDSGREGSEETQYF. The DNA of the CDR3 is TGTGCCAGCAGTGACTCTGGGCGGGAGGGCTCAGAAGAGACCCAGTACTTC.

The rearrangement uses TRBV4-1 and TRBJ1-2; 9 nucleotides agree with TRBD1. Germline V gives CDR1 MGHRA, CDR2 YSYEKL. The J segment lost 7 bases and the V segment lost 4 bases, leaving 7 bases of the junction unmatched. CDR3 length: 14 residues. CDR3 coding DNA: TGCGCCAGCAGCCGACCGGGACAGGGTGGTGGCTACACCTTC. Translation: CASSRPGQGGGYTF.

The rearrangement joins TRBV7-2 to TRBJ1-2; D may be TRBD1 (6 bases). The CDR3 loop spans 13 amino acids. Germline lookup yields CDR1 SGHTA and CDR2 FQGNSA. Trimming removed 4 bases at V and 6 bases at J, with 12 bases between. CDR3 in amino acids: CASSSGTSDGYTF. CDR3 nucleotide sequence: TGTGCCAGCAGCTCAGGGACATCTGATGGCTACACCTTC.

In its sample, this clone was seen once. The rearrangement joins TRBV19 to TRBJ2-1, with TRBD2 matching 15 bases. CDR3 length: 18 residues. CDR1 is LNHDA, CDR2 SQIVND, per germline (reference sequence). V trimming: 5 bases; J trimming: 5 bases; junction bases outside the gene matches: 10. The CDR3 sequence: CASSAPGLAGGYNNEQFF. CDR3 in DNA: TGTGCCAGTAGTGCGCCGGGACTAGCGGGAGGTTATAACAATGAGCAGTTCTTC.

This rearrangement joins TRBV29-1 to TRBJ1-1; TRBD1 agrees at 7 bases. V was pared by 3 bases and J by 11 bases, with 9 bases of the junction left unmatched. The CDR3 length is 12 residues. The V gene's germline CDR1 is SQVTM and CDR2 ANQGSEA. CDR3 DNA sequence: TGCAGCGTTGAGGTTTTGGACAGGACTGCTTTCTTT. Its protein product is CSVEVLDRTAFF.

This clone has a handful of counts. This chain uses TRBV14 with TRBJ2-1; the match to TRBD1 covers 7 bases. The CDR3 length is 16 residues. Trimming at V came to 3 bases and at J to 5 bases, leaving 10 bases not matched to a gene. Germline V gives CDR1 SGHDN, CDR2 FVKESK. The CDR3 sequence: CASSHYQGVMDNEQFF. The DNA for the CDR3 is TGTGCCAGCAGCCATTATCAGGGGGTGATGGACAATGAGCAGTTCTTC.

The V gene is TRBV29-1, the J gene TRBJ2-5; D is perhaps TRBD1 (6 bases). The J call is uncertain, as TRBJ2-7 better fits the DNA end. The germline V gene encodes CDR1 SQVTM and CDR2 ANQGSEA. The CDR3 runs 12 residues. The CDR3 sequence: CSVDNRVGEQYF. The DNA for the CDR3 is TGCAGCGTTGATAACAGGGTAGGCGAGCAGTACTTC.

The chain has TRBV2 and TRBJ1-2, with D perhaps TRBD1 (6 bases). CDR1 and CDR2 (germline): SNHLY, FYNNEI. This CDR3 is built from 14 residues. Trimming removed 9 bases from V and 0 bases from J, with 14 bases in between. CDR3 sequence: CASTPQGPNYGYTF. Here the CDR3 DNA reads TGTGCCAGTACTCCACAGGGCCCTAACTATGGCTACACCTTC.

This clone was picked up a small number of times. J is TRBJ2-1 and V is TRBV9; a weak D match, TRBD2 (5 bases). Germline CDR1 reads SGDLS; CDR2 reads YYNGEE. V gave up 0 bases and J gave up 8 bases, with 12 bases separating them. This CDR3 comprises 14 residues. The DNA of the CDR3 is TGTGCCAGCAGCGTAGGAGTAGCGAGCTATGAGCAGTTCTTC. This codes for CASSVGVASYEQFF.

The chain recombines TRBV2 with TRBJ2-1; tentative D call: TRBD2 (5 bases). CDR1 and CDR2 (germline): SNHLY, FYNNEI. Trimming pared 0 bases from V and 1 base from J, leaving 7 bases between. This CDR3 is built from 15 residues. CDR3 protein: CASSEAAVSYNEQFF. Here the CDR3 DNA reads TGTGCCAGCAGTGAAGCAGCGGTTTCCTACAATGAGCAGTTCTTC.

This clone has more than one count but fewer than ten. The chain joins TRBV28 to TRBJ1-1, with TRBD1 matching over 10 bases. From germline, CDR1 is MDHEN and CDR2 SYDVKM. The CDR3 extends over 17 amino acids. V shed 5 bases and J 3 bases; nucleotides not matched to a gene: 12. CDR3 coding DNA: TGTGCCAGCAGTACCCGAGACAGGGGGCCAAGCGACACTGAAGCTTTCTTT. Protein: CASSTRDRGPSDTEAFF.

The chain couples TRBV30 to TRBJ1-1; 7 nucleotides align to TRBD1. CDR3 length: 14 amino acids. The V gene end was trimmed by 1 base and the J gene end by 6 bases; junction bases not matched to a gene: 8. The V gene's germline CDR1 is GTSNPN and CDR2 SVGIG (reference sequence). CDR3 protein: CAWSGEGTVAEAFF. The CDR3, as DNA: TGTGCCTGGAGTGGTGAGGGGACAGTCGCTGAAGCTTTCTTT.

This clone is a singleton in its sample. This chain links TRBV7-2 with TRBJ1-3; a weak D match, TRBD1 (5 bases). Per germline, CDR1 SGHTA and CDR2 FQGNSA. This CDR3 contains 14 residues. V was trimmed by 1 base and J by 7 bases, leaving 11 bases between them. The CDR3 region has the DNA TGTGCCAGCAGCTTAGGGTCCGGGGGGAACACCATATATTTT. Translating it yields CASSLGSGGNTIYF.

A few counts support this clone. The chain is built from TRBV12-5 and TRBJ1-1; D uncertain. This CDR3 has 13 residues. The germline CDR1 and CDR2 sequences are LGHNT and FRNRAP. Trimming cost V 3 bases and J 0 bases, with 5 bases left between them. The CDR3 sequence: CASGFGMNTEAFF. The CDR3 bases are TGTGCTAGTGGTTTCGGTATGAACACTGAAGCTTTCTTT.

The CDR3 here is CASSHGGLAAINEQFF. CDR3 in DNA: TGTGCCAGCAGCCATGGGGGACTAGCGGCAATCAATGAGCAGTTCTTC. The V gene is TRBV7-9, the J gene TRBJ2-1, with 11 bases aligning to TRBD2. V trimming: 5 bases; J trimming: 6 bases; junction bases outside the gene matches: 9. This CDR3 is 16 amino acids long. Germline CDR1 SEHNR, CDR2 FQNEAQ (reference sequence).

The chain employs TRBV4-1 and TRBJ1-4, with TRBD1 identical over 10 bases. The CDR3 loop spans 19 amino acids. V gave up 3 bases and J gave up 4 bases; unmatched junction bases: 14. Per germline, CDR1 MGHRA and CDR2 YSYEKL. CDR3 nucleotides: TGCGCCAGCAGCCAGCAACTACCGGGACAGGGGACTCTTAATGAAAAACTGTTTTTT. This encodes CASSQQLPGQGTLNEKLFF.

The rearrangement joins TRBV6-1 to TRBJ1-6; D is uncertain. Germline V CDR1 and CDR2: MNHNS, SASEGT. The CDR3 sequence is 13 residues long. V lost 2 bases and J 5 bases, leaving 4 bases between the germline ends. The CDR3 here is CASSETDNSPLHF. The DNA for the CDR3 is TGTGCCAGCAGTGAAACAGATAATTCACCCCTCCACTTT.

In this sample, this clone turned up once. This chain connects TRBV6-4 to TRBJ1-2; 11 bases agree with TRBD1. The V gene end was trimmed by 6 bases and the J gene end by 2 bases; junction bases not matched to a gene: 5. Germline-derived CDR1 and CDR2 are MRHNA and SNTAGT. This CDR3 comprises 15 residues. The CDR3 loop reads CASRLGQGGNYGYTF. The CDR3 region has the DNA TGTGCCAGCAGATTGGGACAGGGGGGAAACTATGGCTACACCTTC.